A selection of T cell receptor beta chains follows, all from one sample in a study of T cell responses to AZD1222 COVID-19 vaccine. The data were produced by immunoSEQ multiplex PCR, yet TCRdb's version contains in-frame clones alone and is incomplete. The repertoire holds 85,000 to 130,000 clones, with about 87% as singletons. The specimen was peripheral blood, collected on day 0 of AZD1222 vaccination. These receptors came from an adult in good health. Each CDR3 is given with its conserved first and last residue. Each record gives: clone size, D gene, V gene, J gene, CDR3 DNA, CDR3 protein. A D gene is named only where the DNA matches it firmly. Clone size is stated in some rows and not others, as once, few, many or a class when expanded.

.	.	TRBV10-2	TRBJ1-1	TGCGCCAGCAGTGGGGGGGACACACAGAACACTGAAGCTTTCTTT	CASSGGDTQNTEAFF
.	.	TRBV7-7	TRBJ2-2	TGTGCCAGCAGCTTAGGACTAGTTGGTACCGGGGAGCTGTTTTTT	CASSLGLVGTGELFF
once	.	TRBV27	TRBJ2-1	TGTGCCAGCAGTTTAGAAGGAGGGGTTGAGCAGTTCTTC	CASSLEGGVEQFF
once	.	TRBV7-2	TRBJ2-1	TGTGCCAGCAGCCTATACAGGGATGAGCAGTTCTTC	CASSLYRDEQFF
.	.	TRBV27	TRBJ1-6	TGTGCCAGCAGTCGCCGGGAGCCACTCAGGGACTATAATTCACCCCTCCACTTT	CASSRREPLRDYNSPLHF
.	TRBD1	TRBV12-3/TRBV12-4	TRBJ1-1	TGTGCCAGCAGTTTCGACTGGACAGGGGAAGCTTTCTTT	CASSFDWTGEAFF
.	.	TRBV5-4	TRBJ2-2	TGTGCCAGCAGCTTGGAACTGAACACCGGGGAGCTGTTTTTT	CASSLELNTGELFF
once	TRBD1	TRBV20-1	TRBJ2-7	TGCAGTGCTAGTGATGGGACAGGGTCTAGGTACGAGCAGTACTTC	CSASDGTGSRYEQYF
.	TRBD1	TRBV6-5	TRBJ1-5	TGTGCCAGCAAGGTGACAGGGGGAGGCAATCAGCCCCAGCATTTT	CASKVTGGGNQPQHF
.	TRBD1	TRBV7-9	TRBJ1-4	TGTGCCATTGAACCGCCGGGACAGATTAATGAAAAACTGTTTTTT	CAIEPPGQINEKLFF
few	.	TRBV5-4	TRBJ1-6	TGTGCCAGCAGCTCTGGAAGCTCAGGGGACTATAATTCACCCCTCCACTTT	CASSSGSSGDYNSPLHF
.	TRBD1	TRBV6-6	TRBJ1-4	TGTGCCAGCAGTCAGGGGACAGCCCAGAATGGGAAACTGTTTTTT	CASSQGTAQNGKLFF
.	.	TRBV7-3	TRBJ2-2	TGTGCCAGCAGCTTAACGTTTCCCGGGGAGCTGTTTTTT	CASSLTFPGELFF
.	TRBD2	TRBV4-1	TRBJ2-4	TGCGCCAGCAGCCACAGGGAGGGCATTCAGTACTTC	CASSHREGIQYF
once	.	TRBV6-5	TRBJ2-4	TGTGCCAGCAGTCCAGGATTAGCCAAAAACATTCAGTACTTC	CASSPGLAKNIQYF
.	.	TRBV5-4	TRBJ2-7	TGTGCCAGCAGCGCGGGACAGAATAACTACGAGCAGTACTTC	CASSAGQNNYEQYF
.	TRBD1	TRBV24-1	TRBJ1-1	TGTGCCACCAGTCAATACGGGACAGGGACGAACACTGAAGCTTTCTTT	CATSQYGTGTNTEAFF
.	.	TRBV29-1	TRBJ2-1	TGCAGCGTCGGAAACGGTTACAATGAGCAGTTCTTC	CSVGNGYNEQFF
.	.	TRBV19	TRBJ2-7	TGTGCCAGTAGTATCCAGGGGTCCCACGAGCAGTACTTC	CASSIQGSHEQYF
once	.	TRBV28	TRBJ1-2	TGTGCCAGCAGTTTCTCTCTTACGGGGGCGCTCTATGGCTACACCTTC	CASSFSLTGALYGYTF
once	TRBD1	TRBV18	TRBJ2-1	TGTGCCAGCTCACCCGGACAGGGGGGGAGAGATGAGCAGTTCTTC	CASSPGQGGRDEQFF
.	.	TRBV6-5	TRBJ2-7	TGTGCCAGCAGTTCCCTCAAGAGCCACGAGCAGTACTTC	CASSSLKSHEQYF
.	TRBD2	TRBV19	TRBJ2-7	TGTGCCAGTAGTACCCTAGCGGGGGCAAACTACGAGCAGTACTTC	CASSTLAGANYEQYF